The clone carrying this T cell receptor (beta chain) occurred once. The data were obtained in a study of blood T cell repertoires in COVID-19. Looking at the study overall: Nucleic acid was either cDNA or gDNA, and it came from T cells, B-cell-depleted T cells, or PBMCs.

Germline V gene lookup returns CDR1 SGHAT and CDR2 FQNNGV. V gave up 3 bases and J gave up 6 bases, with 12 bases separating them. The CDR3 spans 13 residues. The authors' processing: For nucleated cells, counts were estimated from reference gene primer amplification. Sequencing was performed with immunoSEQ multiplex PCR; in TCRdb, only in-frame clones are kept and a portion is missing. V, J and clone size are taken as reported in that table, and D and trimming were inferred from the DNA itself. The table lists 63,000 or so clones, roughly 86% of them singletons. The chain is built from TRBV11-2 and TRBJ2-7; possibly TRBD2 for D (6 bases). The specimen sequenced was peripheral blood. The TCR was taken from a man aged 70-80 years with active COVID-19. Written as DNA, the CDR3 is TGTGCCAGCAGCTTGGGTCCCGGGGGCGAGCAGTACTTC. This codes for CASSLGPGGEQYF.